A selection of T cell receptor beta chains follows, all from one sample in a study of T cell clones after liver transplantation. Only in-frame clones appear in the TCRdb table, and some are missing; sequencing was by immunoSEQ multiplex PCR. The data contain some 60,000 clones, 65% to 75% of them seen just once; the ten biggest clones take up about 15%. The source material was CD4+ T cells from blood, sampled before liver transplant. Receptors were obtained from a human donor who received a liver transplant. The CDR3 runs from the conserved cysteine through the conserved F or W. A D gene is named only where the DNA matches it firmly. Some rows mark clone size as missing; the rest say once, few, many or name a class of expanded clone.

cdr3_aa cdr3_nt clone_size j_call v_call d_call
CASSLTQGSSEQYF TGCGCCAGCAGCTTGACCCAGGGAAGTAGTGAGCAGTACTTC once TRBJ2-7 TRBV5-1 NA
CASSLVAAGGGTDTQYF TGCGCCAGCAGCTTGGTGGCGGCAGGGGGCGGCACAGATACGCAGTATTTT NA TRBJ2-3 TRBV5-1 TRBD1
CASSDTASGTLRAFF TGTGCCAGCAGTGATACTGCCTCCGGGACATTGAGAGCTTTCTTT NA TRBJ1-1 TRBV25-1 NA
CASSLTISTDTQYF TGTGCCAGCAGCTTAACCATTAGCACAGATACGCAGTATTTT many TRBJ2-3 TRBV7-3 NA
CASSETHYQPQHF TGTGCCAGCAGTGAGACACACTATCAGCCCCAGCATTTT few TRBJ1-5 TRBV2 NA
CASSYGQGAQDEQYF TGTGCCAGCAGTTACGGTCAGGGGGCGCAAGACGAGCAGTACTTC NA TRBJ2-7 TRBV6-6 TRBD1
CASTFISGEKLFF TGTGCCAGCACGTTCATCTCGGGTGAAAAACTGTTTTTT NA TRBJ1-4 TRBV2 NA
CASSQERDYNQPQHF TGCGCCAGCAGCCAAGAGAGAGACTACAATCAGCCCCAGCATTTT NA TRBJ1-5 TRBV4-1 NA
CASSPGTGLGGYTF TGTGCCAGCAGCCCAGGGACAGGGTTAGGTGGCTACACCTTC NA TRBJ1-2 TRBV6-5 TRBD1
CASSSRGDYGYTF TGTGCCAGCAGTTCGCGGGGAGACTATGGCTACACCTTC NA TRBJ1-2 TRBV28 NA
CASSRDGGGDTQYF TGTGCCAGTAGTCGGGACGGGGGAGGAGATACGCAGTATTTT NA TRBJ2-3 TRBV19 NA
CASSASLQGKGEQYF TGTGCCAGTAGTGCCTCCCTTCAGGGGAAAGGCGAGCAGTACTTC few TRBJ2-7 TRBV19 NA
CASSLGDSEQETQYF TGTGCCAGCAGCTTGGGAGACAGTGAGCAAGAGACCCAGTACTTC NA TRBJ2-5 TRBV5-8 NA
CASSETPAGGTGANVLTF TGTGCCAGCAGCGAGACCCCAGCGGGGGGCACTGGGGCCAACGTCCTGACTTTC NA TRBJ2-6 TRBV9 TRBD2
CASSLARLNDEQYF TGTGCCAGCAGCTTAGCGAGGTTGAACGACGAGCAGTACTTC NA TRBJ2-7 TRBV7-8 NA
CASIIGTGSNTGELFF TGTGCCAGTATCATAGGGACAGGATCGAACACCGGGGAGCTGTTTTTT few TRBJ2-2 TRBV19 TRBD1
CASSRDRGYEQYF TGTGCCAGCAGCCGGGACAGGGGCTACGAGCAGTACTTC NA TRBJ2-7 TRBV7-3 TRBD1
CASRSPEEKLFF TGTGCCAGCAGATCCCCGGAGGAAAAACTGTTTTTT NA TRBJ1-4 TRBV6-6 NA
CAWNSGGNYEQYF TGTGCCTGGAATAGCGGGGGGAACTACGAGCAGTACTTC NA TRBJ2-7 TRBV30 TRBD2
CASSPRGGNSPLHF TGTGCCAGCAGTCCCCGGGGGGGTAATTCACCCCTCCACTTT few TRBJ1-6 TRBV27 NA
CASSLKTLGNEKLFF TGTGCCAGCAGCCTAAAGACACTAGGGAATGAAAAACTGTTTTTT NA TRBJ1-4 TRBV5-6 NA
CASSQQGNLNTEAFF TGTGCCAGCAGCCAACAGGGGAACCTGAACACTGAAGCTTTCTTT NA TRBJ1-1 TRBV28 TRBD1
CASSLWGQATGELFF TGTGCCAGCAGCTTATGGGGACAAGCAACCGGGGAGCTGTTTTTT NA TRBJ2-2 TRBV7-2 NA
CASKPRPGGYEQYF TGTGCCAGTAAACCCCGACCAGGGGGATACGAGCAGTACTTC NA TRBJ2-7 TRBV19 TRBD1
CASWVQGAPEQYF TGTGCCAGCTGGGTGCAGGGGGCGCCCGAGCAGTACTTC NA TRBJ2-7 TRBV5-4 TRBD1
CASRQGVLAPTGELFF TGTGCCAGCAGGCAAGGGGTACTAGCTCCCACCGGGGAGCTGTTTTTT NA TRBJ2-2 TRBV2 NA
CASSEDGGELFF TGTGCCAGCAGTGAAGACGGGGGGGAGCTGTTTTTT NA TRBJ2-2 TRBV2 NA